These 25 T cell receptor beta chains originate from one sample sequenced in a study of identical twins. TCRdb used MiXCR to reprocess the 5' RACE reads, holding one entry per CDR3 protein. The data show approximately 600,000 distinct CDR3 sequences, roughly 9.5% seen once. This sample was shared with a second study, whose subject was yellow fever vaccine responses in identical twins.

The material sequenced was PBMCs. Receptors originate from a woman between 18 and 29 years old in good health.

The V and J genes are TRBV7-9 and TRBJ2-3, with D tentatively TRBD1 (6 bases). The CDR3 length is 16 residues. Germline V gives CDR1 SEHNR, CDR2 FQNEAQ (reference sequence). The V gene lost 4 bases and the J gene lost 0 bases, with 14 bases spanning the gap. The CDR3 reads CASSWDTSTSTDTQYF. DNA for the CDR3: TGTGCCAGCAGCTGGGACACTTCCACTAGCACAGATACGCAGTATTTT. The full variable domain, completed using reference TRBV7-9 and TRBJ2-3, is DTGVSQNPRHKITKRGQNVTFRCDPISEHNRLYWYRQTLGQGPEFLTYFQNEAQLEKSRLLSDRFSAERPKGSFSTLEIQRTEQGDSAMYLCASSWDTSTSTDTQYFGPGTRLTVL.

The chain links TRBV4-2 to TRBJ2-3; 14 bases line up with TRBD2. This CDR3 is built from 19 residues. Per germline, CDR1 LGHNA and CDR2 YNFKEQ. V was clipped by 4 bases and J by 1 base; unmatched bases: 10. The CDR3 nucleotides read TGTGCCAGCAGCCTTCAAGGGACTAGCGGGGGAATCCGCACAGATACGCAGTATTTT. Translating it yields CASSLQGTSGGIRTDTQYF.

V usage is TRBV7-9 and J usage is TRBJ1-1; D perhaps matches TRBD1 (5 bases). The CDR3 contains 14 residues. Looked up from germline, CDR1 is SEHNR and CDR2 is FQNEAQ (reference sequence). The V gene lost 2 bases and the J gene lost 5 bases, with 12 bases spanning the gap. DNA of the CDR3: TGTGCCAGCAGCTTACCAGGGCGTTTAACTGAAGCTTTCTTT. It yields the protein CASSLPGRLTEAFF.

The chain carries TRBV2 and TRBJ2-1, with TRBD2 identical over 10 bases. The germline gives CDR1 SNHLY, CDR2 FYNNEI. J lost 5 bases, V lost 10 bases, and 8 bases had no gene match. The CDR3 sequence is 14 residues long. CDR3 nucleotides: TGTGCCACCTCGTGGACTAGCGGTAACAATGAGCAGTTCTTC. Encoded protein: CATSWTSGNNEQFF.

This clonotype has only a few counts. This sequence joins TRBV10-3 and TRBJ1-1, with a weak D call TRBD1 (5 bases). Deletions cut 6 bases from V and 4 bases from J, with 18 bases between. CDR3 size: 15 residues. CDR1 and CDR2 from the germline V gene are ENHRY and SYGVKD. The CDR3 DNA is TGTGCCATCAGCGATATAGGGGAGGGGAGCACTGAAGCTTTCTTT. Translation gives CAISDIGEGSTEAFF.

This clonotype has a count of ten or more. The CDR3 DNA reads TGCAGTGCTAGAGGACTAGCGGGAGGGGCAGATACGCAGTATTTT. Amino acid sequence: CSARGLAGGADTQYF. The rearrangement joins TRBV20-1 to TRBJ2-3; 14 bases match TRBD2. Unmatched junction bases numbered 1, after V lost 1 base and J lost 4 bases. The CDR3 covers 15 residues. Germline V gives CDR1 DFQATT, CDR2 SNEGSKA (reference sequence).

This clonotype was counted many times. The V call is TRBV5-1, the J call TRBJ2-3; 9 bases are a match to TRBD1. The V gene end was trimmed by 3 bases and the J gene end by 6 bases; junction bases not matched to a gene: 8. CDR1 and CDR2 from the germline V gene are SGHRS and YFSETQ. The CDR3 runs to 15 residues. The DNA for the CDR3 is TGCGCCAGCAGCTCTAAGGGACAGGGCATTGATACGCAGTATTTT. This gives the protein CASSSKGQGIDTQYF.

A few counts support this clonotype. The J gene is TRBJ2-2, the V gene TRBV7-9; D assignment may be TRBD1 or TRBD2 (6 bases each). Germline lookup yields CDR1 SEHNR and CDR2 FQNEAQ (reference sequence). This CDR3 is built from 14 residues. V lost 9 bases and J lost 4, with 15 bases in between. Here the CDR3 DNA reads TGTGCCAGTAGCAACGGAGGGGGCACCGGGGAGCTGTTTTTT. Translated: CASSNGGGTGELFF.

This clonotype has ten or more counts. The V and J genes are TRBV12-3 or TRBV12-4 and TRBJ2-5; D is ambiguous. V was clipped by 0 bases and J by 11 bases, with 10 bases between them. This CDR3 is built from 12 residues. CDR3 loop: CASSLALQQQYF. The CDR3 nucleotides read TGTGCCAGCAGTTTAGCCCTCCAGCAACAGTACTTC.

The V call is TRBV11-3, the J call TRBJ2-1; TRBD1 matches 7 bases. The CDR3 spans 14 residues. Germline CDR1 and CDR2: SGHNT and YENEEA. V was clipped by 2 bases and J by 8 bases; unmatched bases: 6. The DNA of the CDR3 is TGTGCCAGCAGCTTACGTGACAGGGTTGATGAGCAGTTCTTC. Its translation is CASSLRDRVDEQFF.

This clonotype was detected a few times. This chain links TRBV2 with TRBJ2-3, with D unclear. The CDR3 has 11 amino acids. Deletions cut 8 bases from V and 6 bases from J, with 9 bases between. The V gene's germline CDR1 is SNHLY and CDR2 FYNNEI. CDR3 sequence: CASPVLDTQYF. CDR3 DNA: TGTGCCAGCCCAGTCTTGGATACGCAGTATTTT. The entire variable domain, with the rest obtained from reference TRBV2 and TRBJ2-3, is as follows: EPEVTQTPSHQVTQMGQEVILRCVPISNHLYFYWYRQILGQKVEFLVSFYNNEISEKSEIFDDQFSVERPDGSNFTLKIRSTKLEDSAMYFCASPVLDTQYFGPGTRLTVL.

The genes are TRBV6-1 and TRBJ1-2; TRBD1 might be the D (6 bases). Germline lookup yields CDR1 MNHNS and CDR2 SASEGT. Deletions cut 6 bases from V and 5 bases from J, with 13 bases between. The CDR3 runs 13 residues. As DNA, the CDR3 is TGTGCCAGCAGAACTACAGGGTTTTATGGCTACACCTTC. Translating it yields CASRTTGFYGYTF.

This clonotype was found a few times. This sequence joins TRBV7-8 and TRBJ2-5; no reliable D call. With 0 bases removed from V and 2 bases from J, the gap between germline ends came to 7 bases. The CDR3 runs to 14 residues. In germline, CDR1 is SGHVS, CDR2 FQNEAQ. CDR3 amino acids: CASSLATVQETQYF. In DNA form, the CDR3 reads TGTGCCAGCAGCTTAGCCACCGTGCAAGAGACCCAGTACTTC.

The sample holds a few counts of this clonotype. The chain links TRBV21-1 to TRBJ2-5; TRBD2 is the table's D call and was not checked against the DNA. TRBV21-1 is described as a pseudogene. The CDR3 has 20 residues. The chain's CDR3 is CASRNPLSGAPSGRCETQYF. CDR3 in DNA: TGTGCCAGCCGCAACCCCTTATCAGGGGCCCCGAGCGGGAGATGTGAGACCCAGTACTTC.

This clonotype was detected ten times or more. The chain carries TRBV19 and TRBJ2-3; D is tentatively TRBD1 or TRBD2 (6 bases each). Germline CDR1 reads LNHDA; CDR2 reads SQIVND (reference sequence). The CDR3 loop spans 14 amino acids. Trimming stripped 6 bases from V and 0 bases from J, with 10 bases between. The chain's CDR3 is CASRSGASTDTQYF. The CDR3 nucleotides read TGTGCCAGTAGGTCGGGGGCTAGCACAGATACGCAGTATTTT.

This chain links TRBV6-2 or TRBV6-3 with TRBJ2-1; TRBD1 might be the D (5 bases). The CDR3 contains 16 residues. Trimming stripped 0 bases from V and 2 bases from J, with 11 bases between. The germline CDR1 and CDR2 sequences are MNHEY and SVGEGT. The CDR3 loop reads CASSYSDGRAYNEQFF. The CDR3 region has the DNA TGTGCCAGCAGTTACTCGGACGGCAGGGCCTACAATGAGCAGTTCTTC.

Details on this clonotype: The limits of the CDR3 on the DNA are not certain, so only TCRdb's listed CDR3 is given. The chain uses TRBV3-1 and TRBJ1-5. Both ends counted, the CDR3 spans 15 residues. Germline V gene lookup returns CDR1 LGHDT and CDR2 YNNKEL (reference sequence). CDR3 sequence reads: CASSHSILESQPQHF.

This clonotype was observed a handful of times. V and J are TRBV27 and TRBJ2-1; 13 bases match TRBD2. J was trimmed by 4 bases and V by 3 bases; bases with no gene match: 9. Per germline, CDR1 MNHEY and CDR2 SMNVEV (reference sequence). This CDR3 has 18 residues. The CDR3 is CASSFLTSGGPAYNEQFF. The CDR3 DNA reads as TGTGCCAGCAGTTTCTTGACTAGCGGGGGGCCGGCGTACAATGAGCAGTTCTTC.

This clonotype was seen a handful of times. The chain's CDR3 is CASSSWEDLISTDTQYF. In nucleotides, the CDR3 is TGTGCCAGCAGCTCCTGGGAAGATTTAATTAGCACAGATACGCAGTATTTT. The chain has TRBV7-9 and TRBJ2-3; D gene ambiguous. Trimming cost V 4 bases and J 0 bases, with 17 bases left between them. The CDR3 has 17 amino acids. Germline values: CDR1 SEHNR, CDR2 FQNEAQ (reference sequence).

This clonotype was observed a few times. This rearrangement joins TRBV7-2 to TRBJ2-3; possible D gene TRBD1, 6 bases. CDR1 is SGHTA and CDR2 is FQGNSA in the germline V gene. The CDR3 is 16 residues long. The V end lost 4 bases, the J end lost 3 bases, and 17 bases lay between the germline ends. CDR3 in DNA: TGTGCCAGCAGCTACTGGGGGCAGGGCCAGACAGATACGCAGTATTTT. Translation: CASSYWGQGQTDTQYF.

This clonotype occurred a few times. The chain recombines TRBV12-3 or TRBV12-4 with TRBJ2-1, with 14 bases matching TRBD2. The CDR3 length is 15 residues. V shed 6 bases and J 9 bases; nucleotides not matched to a gene: 7. The CDR3 protein is CASSKGLAGVGEQFF. The DNA of the CDR3 is TGTGCCAGCAGCAAGGGACTAGCGGGAGTTGGTGAGCAGTTCTTC.

In its sample, this clonotype was seen a few times. The V gene is TRBV29-1, the J gene TRBJ2-5, with TRBD2 as a possible D gene (6 bases). V lost 4 bases to trimming and J lost 4 bases, with 19 bases between them. In germline, CDR1 is SQVTM, CDR2 ANQGSEA. The CDR3 has 15 residues. CDR3 region: CSVVGGLLVGETQYF. The CDR3 DNA is TGCAGCGTTGTGGGAGGTCTTCTCGTCGGAGAGACCCAGTACTTC.

V is TRBV27 and J is TRBJ2-3; 7 nucleotides line up with TRBD2. This CDR3 has 17 residues. Germline V gives CDR1 MNHEY, CDR2 SMNVEV (reference sequence). The V gene end was trimmed by 4 bases and the J gene end by 2 bases; junction bases not matched to a gene: 12. CDR3 sequence: CASSSPPGAGNTDTQYF. Here the CDR3 DNA reads TGTGCCAGCAGTTCCCCCCCCGGAGCGGGGAACACAGATACGCAGTATTTT.

At least ten counts were recorded for this clonotype. The chain employs TRBV10-1 and TRBJ2-1; 7 positions agree with TRBD2. V was clipped by 2 bases and J by 7 bases; unmatched bases: 5. CDR3 length equals 14 residues. Germline V CDR1 and CDR2: WNHNN, SYGVQD (reference sequence). CDR3 loop: CASSESFGRNEQFF. The DNA for the CDR3 is TGCGCCAGCAGTGAGAGCTTCGGGAGGAATGAGCAGTTCTTC.

The CDR3 sequence: CASSPPGSVRQFF. CDR3 nucleotide sequence: TGTGCCAGCAGCCCCCCAGGGTCAGTAAGGCAGTTCTTC. The chain combines TRBV5-4 with TRBJ2-1, with D perhaps matching TRBD1 (5 bases). The CDR3 sequence is 13 residues long. Trimming left V 4 bases short and J 12 bases short, with 17 bases between. The germline gives CDR1 SGHNT, CDR2 YYREEE (reference sequence).